This TCR beta chain was retrieved from a study of blood T cell repertoires in COVID-19. For the study at large: Material from acute and convalescent COVID-19 was sourced from the United States, Italy and Spain. PBMCs, B-cell-depleted T cells, or T cells were the source of the cDNA or gDNA that made up the material.

Per the study methods: It was from reference gene primer amplification that nucleated cell counts were estimated. Only in-frame clones appear in the TCRdb table, and some are missing; sequencing was by immunoSEQ multiplex PCR. That table gives V, J and clone size, and the DNA gave D and trimming. The table includes 200,000 to 250,000 clones, 80% to 90% detected once. J gave up 9 bases and V 9 bases, and 4 bases lay outside the gene matches. CDR3 length: 12 amino acids. Germline values: CDR1 ENHRY, CDR2 SYGVKD. The source is a man aged 60 to 69 with acute or convalescent COVID-19. The chain uses TRBV10-3 and TRBJ2-1, with 11 bases aligning to TRBD2. The source material was peripheral blood. The CDR3 coding sequence is TGTGCCATGACTAGCGGGAAGGGTGAGCAGTTCTTC. It codes for CAMTSGKGEQFF.